The source of this T cell receptor beta chain is a study of cytomegalovirus exposure and HLA in healthy donors. The PCR employed 60 Vbeta primers together with 13 Jbeta primers. Sequencing used immunoSEQ multiplex PCR; TCRdb keeps in-frame clones, though not all of them. This repertoire shows 70,000 to 95,000 clones, roughly 86% found once; its top ten account for 5.6%. CDR1 and CDR2 from the germline V gene are SGHVS and FQNEAQ. Losses at the gene ends were 5 bases for V and 3 bases for J; bases not matched to a gene: 11. The CDR3 runs 16 residues. The clonotype originates from a woman between 18 and 30 years old in good health and CMV-seropositive. Sequencing input: PBMCs. The J gene is TRBJ2-7, the V gene TRBV7-8; 9 bases agree with TRBD2. CDR3 region: CASSPEWSGRNYEQYF. As DNA, the CDR3 is TGTGCCAGCAGCCCGGAGTGGAGCGGGAGGAACTACGAGCAGTACTTC.